This TCR beta chain was profiled in a study of PD-L1 blockade in urothelial cancer. Produced via immunoSEQ multiplex PCR; TCRdb's table is partial and in-frame only. The table has 90,000 to 100,000 clones, nearly 90% seen once. The time point denotes: pretreatment peripheral blood. CDR3 length: 14 amino acids. V dropped 6 bases and J dropped 5 bases, with 16 bases sitting between them. Germline values: CDR1 MDHEN, CDR2 SYDVKM. This specimen was PBMCs, taken around atezolizumab (anti-PD-L1) treatment. The TCR sequence derives from a man aged 55 to 70 with urothelial cancer. V and J are TRBV28 and TRBJ1-2; TRBD1 might be the D (6 bases). CDR3 sequence: CASSRIQGLYGYTF. CDR3 in DNA: TGTGCCAGCAGCCGAATTCAGGGGTTGTATGGCTACACCTTC.